These 7 T cell receptor beta chains were all obtained from the same sample, sequenced in a study of T cell repertoires in cytomegalovirus infection. In TCRdb, the reads were re-called with MiXCR into one record per CDR3 protein. This table holds fewer than 200,000 distinct CDR3 sequences, roughly 14% found once. The sample taken for sequencing was PBMCs. The receptors stem from a human donor in good health (CMV status not recorded). Some clones in this sample may be carry-over from other donors' samples.

This clonotype has at least ten counts. V and J are TRBV7-9 and TRBJ2-1; TRBD2 agrees at 12 bases. Trimming removed 1 base from V and 8 bases from J; junction bases left unmatched: 12. CDR1 is SEHNR and CDR2 is FQNEAQ in the germline V gene (reference sequence). The CDR3 sequence is 18 residues long. The CDR3 DNA follows: TGTGCCAGCAGCTTAGGACTAGCGGGAGCCGGGAGTTTCGATGAGCAGTTCTTC. Translating gives CASSLGLAGAGSFDEQFF.

This clonotype occurred a few times. J is TRBJ2-7 and V is TRBV28; tentatively, D is TRBD1 (7 bases). This CDR3 region has 14 residues. Germline V gene lookup returns CDR1 MDHEN and CDR2 SYDVKM. Trimming cost V 7 bases and J 1 base, with 14 bases left between them. The CDR3 DNA sequence: TGTGCCAGCAAGGGTGCGGGACAGTCCTACGAGCAGTACTTC. This translates into CASKGAGQSYEQYF. The full variable domain, completed using reference TRBV28 and TRBJ2-7, is DVKVTQSSRYLVKRTGEKVFLECVQDMDHENMFWYRQDPGLGLRLIYFSYDVKMKEKGDIPEGYSVSREKKERFSLILESASTNQTSMYLCASKGAGQSYEQYFGPGTRLTVT.

This clonotype appeared many times. The rearrangement uses TRBV6-5 and TRBJ2-5; a weak D match, TRBD2 (6 bases). There are 13 residues in the CDR3. Between the trimmed V and J ends, which lost 2 bases and 5 bases, there was a span of 9 bases. Germline V CDR1 and CDR2: MNHEY, SVGAGI. Written as DNA, the CDR3 is TGTGCCAGCAGTTACCCGGGGGTGGAGACCCAGTACTTC. It specifies CASSYPGVETQYF.

This clonotype was counted many times. The chain has TRBV12-3 or TRBV12-4 and TRBJ2-7, with D perhaps TRBD2 (6 bases). This CDR3 spans 17 amino acids. V was clipped by 1 base and J by 3 bases, with 19 bases between them. The CDR3 is CASSLVLSGTGLYEQYF. DNA for the CDR3: TGTGCCAGCAGTTTAGTACTATCCGGGACTGGCCTCTACGAGCAGTACTTC.

This clonotype was counted at least ten times. The gene calls are TRBV25-1 and TRBJ1-1, with D perhaps TRBD1 (5 bases). Trimming cost V 8 bases and J 0 bases, with 19 bases left between them. Per germline, CDR1 MGHDK and CDR2 SYGVNS. There are 16 residues in the CDR3. CDR3: CASPNDSSGMNTEAFF. CDR3 in DNA: TGTGCCAGCCCCAACGACTCCTCAGGGATGAACACTGAAGCTTTCTTT. Combining the CDR3 with reference TRBV25-1 and TRBJ1-1 gives the whole variable domain EADIYQTPRYLVIGTGKKITLECSQTMGHDKMYWYQQDPGMELHLIHYSYGVNSTEKGDLSSESTVSRIRTEHFPLTLESARPSHTSQYLCASPNDSSGMNTEAFFGQGTRLTVV.

This clonotype was found a few times. The chain recombines TRBV12-3 or TRBV12-4 with TRBJ1-3; no firm D call. This CDR3 spans 14 amino acids. Trimming took 5 bases from V and 0 from J, leaving 8 bases between them. The CDR3 region is CASSPTPSGNTIYF. The CDR3 DNA follows: TGTGCCAGCAGTCCTACGCCCTCTGGAAACACCATATATTTT.

This clonotype was counted a few times. The gene calls are TRBV28 and TRBJ1-1, with D tentatively TRBD1 (5 bases). V was cut by 4 bases and J by 10 bases, with 19 bases left in between. Germline values: CDR1 MDHEN, CDR2 SYDVKM. The CDR3 covers 14 residues. The CDR3, as DNA: TGTGCCAGCAGTTACCCGTTGGGGGGGAGCTCAGCTTTCTTT. Its protein product is CASSYPLGGSSAFF.